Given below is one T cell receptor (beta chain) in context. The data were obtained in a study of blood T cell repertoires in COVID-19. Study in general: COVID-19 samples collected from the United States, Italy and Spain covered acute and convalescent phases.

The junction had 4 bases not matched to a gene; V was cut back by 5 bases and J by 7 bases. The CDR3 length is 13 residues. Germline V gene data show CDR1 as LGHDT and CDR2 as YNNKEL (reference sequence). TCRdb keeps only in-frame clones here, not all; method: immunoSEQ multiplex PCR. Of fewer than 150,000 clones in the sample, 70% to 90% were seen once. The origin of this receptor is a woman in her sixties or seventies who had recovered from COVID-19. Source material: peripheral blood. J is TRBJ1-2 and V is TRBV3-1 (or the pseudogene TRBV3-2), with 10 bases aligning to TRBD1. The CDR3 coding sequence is TGTGCCAGCAGCAAGGGACAGGGGACTGGCTACACCTTC. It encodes CASSKGQGTGYTF.